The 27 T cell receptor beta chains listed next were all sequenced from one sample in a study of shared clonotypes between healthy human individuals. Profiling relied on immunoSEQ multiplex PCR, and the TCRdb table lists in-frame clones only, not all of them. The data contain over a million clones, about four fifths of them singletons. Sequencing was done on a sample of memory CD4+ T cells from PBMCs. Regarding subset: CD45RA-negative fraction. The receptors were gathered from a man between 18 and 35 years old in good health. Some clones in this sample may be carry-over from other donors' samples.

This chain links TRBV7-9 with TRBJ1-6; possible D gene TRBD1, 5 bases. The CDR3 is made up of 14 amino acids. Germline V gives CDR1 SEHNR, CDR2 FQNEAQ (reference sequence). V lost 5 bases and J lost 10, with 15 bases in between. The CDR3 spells CASSPSGMESPLHF. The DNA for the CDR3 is TGTGCCAGCAGCCCGTCAGGGATGGAATCACCCCTCCACTTT.

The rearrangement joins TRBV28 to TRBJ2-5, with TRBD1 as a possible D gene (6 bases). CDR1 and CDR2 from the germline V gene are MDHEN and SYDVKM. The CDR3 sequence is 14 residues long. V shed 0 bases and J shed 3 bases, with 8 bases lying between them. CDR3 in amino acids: CASSLWDRKETQYF. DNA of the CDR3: TGTGCCAGCAGTTTATGGGACAGAAAAGAGACCCAGTACTTC.

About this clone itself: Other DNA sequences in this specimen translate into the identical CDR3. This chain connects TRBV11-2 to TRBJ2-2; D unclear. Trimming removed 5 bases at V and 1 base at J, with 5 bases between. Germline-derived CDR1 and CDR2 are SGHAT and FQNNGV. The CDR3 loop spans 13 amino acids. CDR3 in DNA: TGTGCCAGCAGCCTAGTGAACACCGGGGAGCTGTTTTTT. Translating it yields CASSLVNTGELFF.

The CDR3 loop reads CASSLRREGTDTQYF. The DNA for the CDR3 is TGTGCCAGCAGTTTAAGACGGGAAGGCACAGATACGCAGTATTTT. V gene TRBV28 combines with J gene TRBJ2-3; possible D gene TRBD2, 5 bases. Between the trimmed V and J ends, which lost 2 bases and 1 base, there was a span of 10 bases. This CDR3 spans 15 amino acids. CDR1 is MDHEN, CDR2 SYDVKM, per germline. The whole variable domain, remainder taken from reference TRBV28 and TRBJ2-3, is DVKVTQSSRYLVKRTGEKVFLECVQDMDHENMFWYRQDPGLGLRLIYFSYDVKMKEKGDIPEGYSVSREKKERFSLILESASTNQTSMYLCASSLRREGTDTQYFGPGTRLTVL.

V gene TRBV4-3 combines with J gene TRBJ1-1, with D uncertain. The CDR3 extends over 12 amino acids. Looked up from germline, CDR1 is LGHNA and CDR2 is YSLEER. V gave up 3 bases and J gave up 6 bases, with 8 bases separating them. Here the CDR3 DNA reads TGCGCCAGCAGCCACGCGGGTTCTGAAGCTTTCTTT. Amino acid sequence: CASSHAGSEAFF.

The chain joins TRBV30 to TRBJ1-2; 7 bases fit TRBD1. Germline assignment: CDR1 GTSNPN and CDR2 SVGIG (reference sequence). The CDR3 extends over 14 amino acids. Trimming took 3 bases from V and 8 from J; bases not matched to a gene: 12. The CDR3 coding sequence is TGTGCCTGGAGCTGGACAGGTCGATCGGAAGGCTACACCTTC. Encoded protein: CAWSWTGRSEGYTF. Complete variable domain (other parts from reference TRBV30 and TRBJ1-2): SQTIHQWPATLVQPVGSPLSLECTVEGTSNPNLYWYRQAAGRGLQLLFYSVGIGQISSEVPQNLSASRPQDRQFILSSKKLLLSDSGFYLCAWSWTGRSEGYTFGSGTRLTVV.

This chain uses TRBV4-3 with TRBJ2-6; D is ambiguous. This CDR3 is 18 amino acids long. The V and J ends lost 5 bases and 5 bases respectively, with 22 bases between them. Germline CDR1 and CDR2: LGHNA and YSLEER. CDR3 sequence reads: CASSMASTSQSRANVLTF. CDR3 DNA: TGCGCCAGCAGCATGGCTTCAACGTCACAAAGTCGGGCCAACGTCCTGACTTTC.

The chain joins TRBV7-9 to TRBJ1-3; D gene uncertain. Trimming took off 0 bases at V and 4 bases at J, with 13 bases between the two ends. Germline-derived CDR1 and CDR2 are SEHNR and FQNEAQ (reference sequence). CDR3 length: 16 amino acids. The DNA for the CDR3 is TGTGCCAGCAGCTTAGCGAGACTCGGTCCCGGAAACACCATATATTTT. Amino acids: CASSLARLGPGNTIYF.

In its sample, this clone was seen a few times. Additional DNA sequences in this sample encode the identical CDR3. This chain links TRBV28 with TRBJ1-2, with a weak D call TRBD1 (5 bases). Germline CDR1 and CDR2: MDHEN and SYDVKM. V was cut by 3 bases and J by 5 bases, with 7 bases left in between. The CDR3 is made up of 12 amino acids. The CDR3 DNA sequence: TGTGCCAGCAGTTTTCGGGGGTATGGCTACACCTTC. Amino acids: CASSFRGYGYTF.

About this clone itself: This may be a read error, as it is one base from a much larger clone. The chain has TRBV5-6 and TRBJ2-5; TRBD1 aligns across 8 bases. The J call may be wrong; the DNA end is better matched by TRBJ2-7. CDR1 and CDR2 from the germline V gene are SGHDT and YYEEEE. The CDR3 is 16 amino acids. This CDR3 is CASSLSRRQGNHEQYF. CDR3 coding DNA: TGTGCCAGCAGCCTCTCTCGTCGACAGGGGAACCACGAGCAGTACTTC.

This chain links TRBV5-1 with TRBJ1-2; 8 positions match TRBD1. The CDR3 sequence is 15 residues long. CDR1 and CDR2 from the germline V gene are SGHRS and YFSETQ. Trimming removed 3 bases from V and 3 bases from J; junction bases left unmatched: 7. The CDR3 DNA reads TGCGCCAGCAGCTCCGACAGGGGAGCAGACTATGGCTACACCTTC. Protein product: CASSSDRGADYGYTF.

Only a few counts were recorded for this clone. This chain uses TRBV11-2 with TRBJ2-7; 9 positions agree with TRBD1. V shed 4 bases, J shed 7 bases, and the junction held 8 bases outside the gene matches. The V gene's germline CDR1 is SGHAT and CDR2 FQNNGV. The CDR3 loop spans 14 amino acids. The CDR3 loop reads CASSYRTGAWEQYF. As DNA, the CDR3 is TGTGCCAGCAGCTATAGGACAGGGGCTTGGGAGCAGTACTTC.

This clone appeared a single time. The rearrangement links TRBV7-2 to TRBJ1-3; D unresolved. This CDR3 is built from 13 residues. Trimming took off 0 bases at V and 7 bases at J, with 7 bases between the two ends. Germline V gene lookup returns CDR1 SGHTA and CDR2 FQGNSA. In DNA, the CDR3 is TGTGCCAGCAGCTTAGCTTTTGGTAACACCATATATTTT. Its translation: CASSLAFGNTIYF.

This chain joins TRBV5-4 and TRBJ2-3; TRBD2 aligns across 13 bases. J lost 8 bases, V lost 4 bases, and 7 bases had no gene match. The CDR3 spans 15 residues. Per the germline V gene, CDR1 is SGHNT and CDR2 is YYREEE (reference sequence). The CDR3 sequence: CASSPLAGGQGTQYF. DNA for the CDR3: TGTGCCAGCAGCCCACTAGCGGGAGGGCAAGGTACGCAGTATTTT.

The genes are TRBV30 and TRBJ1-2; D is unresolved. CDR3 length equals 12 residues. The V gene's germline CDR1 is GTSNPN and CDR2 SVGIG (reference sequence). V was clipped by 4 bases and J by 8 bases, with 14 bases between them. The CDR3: CAWNAAPVGYTF. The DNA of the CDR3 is TGTGCCTGGAACGCAGCCCCGGTCGGCTACACCTTC.

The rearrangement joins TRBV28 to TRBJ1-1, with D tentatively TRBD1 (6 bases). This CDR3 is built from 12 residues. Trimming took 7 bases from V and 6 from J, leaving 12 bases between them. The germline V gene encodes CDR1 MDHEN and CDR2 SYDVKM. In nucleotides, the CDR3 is TGTGCCAGCACCTCAGGGGTCGCTGAAGCTTTCTTT. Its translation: CASTSGVAEAFF.

The CDR3 is CASSQDSDPISGNTIYF. CDR3 coding DNA: TGCGCCAGCAGCCAAGACTCTGATCCTATTTCTGGAAACACCATATATTTT. The chain recombines TRBV4-3 with TRBJ1-3, with D uncertain. Germline CDR1 and CDR2: LGHNA and YSLEER. The CDR3 spans 17 residues. V was shortened by 0 bases and J by 1 base, with 13 bases between the two germline ends.

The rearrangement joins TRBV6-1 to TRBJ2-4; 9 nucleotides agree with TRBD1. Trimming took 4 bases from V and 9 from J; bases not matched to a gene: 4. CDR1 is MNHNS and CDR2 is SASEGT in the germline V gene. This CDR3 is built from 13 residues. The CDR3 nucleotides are TGTGCCAGCAGTGCCTCGACAGGGGGCATTCAGTACTTC. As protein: CASSASTGGIQYF.

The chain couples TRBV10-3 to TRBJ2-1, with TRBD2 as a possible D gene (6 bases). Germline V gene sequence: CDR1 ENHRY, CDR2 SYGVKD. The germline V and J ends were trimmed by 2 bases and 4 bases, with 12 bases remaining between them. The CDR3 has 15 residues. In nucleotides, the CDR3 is TGTGCCATCAGTGAGCCCCGGGGGAAGTACAATGAGCAGTTCTTC. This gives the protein CAISEPRGKYNEQFF.

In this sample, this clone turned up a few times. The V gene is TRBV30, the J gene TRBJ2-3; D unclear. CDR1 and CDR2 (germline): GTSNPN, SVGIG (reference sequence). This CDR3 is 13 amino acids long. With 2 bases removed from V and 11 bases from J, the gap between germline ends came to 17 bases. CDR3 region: CAWSPAEPGGQYF. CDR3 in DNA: TGTGCCTGGAGTCCCGCCGAACCCGGCGGGCAGTATTTT.

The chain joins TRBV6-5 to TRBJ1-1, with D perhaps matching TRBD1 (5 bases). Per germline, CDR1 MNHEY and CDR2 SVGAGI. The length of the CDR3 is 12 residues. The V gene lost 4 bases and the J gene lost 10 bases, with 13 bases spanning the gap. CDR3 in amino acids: CASSSPAGPAFF. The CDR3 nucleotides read TGTGCCAGCAGTTCCCCCGCAGGGCCAGCTTTCTTT.

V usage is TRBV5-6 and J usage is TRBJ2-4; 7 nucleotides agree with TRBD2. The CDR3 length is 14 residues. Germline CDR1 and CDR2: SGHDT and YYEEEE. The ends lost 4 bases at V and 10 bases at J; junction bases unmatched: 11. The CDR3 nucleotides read TGTGCCAGCAGCCCCGGAACCGGGGGGAGGATTCAGTACTTC. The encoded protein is CASSPGTGGRIQYF. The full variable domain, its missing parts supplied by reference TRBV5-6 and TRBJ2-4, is DAGVTQSPTHLIKTRGQQVTLRCSPKSGHDTVSWYQQALGQGPQFIFQYYEEEERQRGNFPDRFSGHQFPNYSSELNVNALLLGDSALYLCASSPGTGGRIQYFGAGTRLSVL.

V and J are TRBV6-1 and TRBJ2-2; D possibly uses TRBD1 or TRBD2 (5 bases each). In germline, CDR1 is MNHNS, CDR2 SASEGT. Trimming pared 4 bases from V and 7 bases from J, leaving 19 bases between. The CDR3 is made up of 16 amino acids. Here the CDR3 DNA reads TGTGCCAGCAGTGGCCATTGGGGCGGAGGCGTCGGGGAGCTGTTTTTT. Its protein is CASSGHWGGGVGELFF.

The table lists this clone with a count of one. CDR3: CAWSGPRKPGLQETQYF. In DNA form, the CDR3 reads TGTGCCTGGAGTGGGCCTCGAAAACCGGGGCTACAAGAGACCCAGTACTTC. The V gene is TRBV30, the J gene TRBJ2-5; D tentatively fits TRBD1 or TRBD2 (5 bases each). The CDR3 spans 17 residues. CDR1 is GTSNPN and CDR2 is SVGIG in the germline V gene (reference sequence). V was clipped by 1 base and J by 2 bases, with 20 bases between them.

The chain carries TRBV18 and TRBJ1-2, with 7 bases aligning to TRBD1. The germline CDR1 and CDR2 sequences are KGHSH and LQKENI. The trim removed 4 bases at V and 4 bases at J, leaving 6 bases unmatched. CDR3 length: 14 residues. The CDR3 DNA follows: TGTGCCAGCTCACGGCAGGACAGGACCTATGGCTACACCTTC. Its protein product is CASSRQDRTYGYTF. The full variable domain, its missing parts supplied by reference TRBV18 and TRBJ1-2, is NAGVMQNPRHLVRRRGQEARLRCSPMKGHSHVYWYRQLPEEGLKFMVYLQKENIIDESGMPKERFSAEFPKEGPSILRIQQVVRGDSAAYFCASSRQDRTYGYTFGSGTRLTVV.

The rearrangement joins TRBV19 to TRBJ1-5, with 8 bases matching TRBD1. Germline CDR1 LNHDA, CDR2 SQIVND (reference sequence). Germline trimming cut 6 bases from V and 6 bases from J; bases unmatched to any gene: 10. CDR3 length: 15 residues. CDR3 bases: TGTGCCAGTAGCCGAACAGGGGGGGCGGGTCAGCCCCAGCATTTT. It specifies CASSRTGGAGQPQHF.

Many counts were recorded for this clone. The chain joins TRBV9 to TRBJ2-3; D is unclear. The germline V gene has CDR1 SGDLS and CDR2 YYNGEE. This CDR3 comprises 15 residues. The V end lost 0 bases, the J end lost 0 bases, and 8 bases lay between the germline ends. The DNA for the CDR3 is TGTGCCAGCAGCGTAGCTCCGACTAGCACAGATACGCAGTATTTT. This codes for CASSVAPTSTDTQYF.